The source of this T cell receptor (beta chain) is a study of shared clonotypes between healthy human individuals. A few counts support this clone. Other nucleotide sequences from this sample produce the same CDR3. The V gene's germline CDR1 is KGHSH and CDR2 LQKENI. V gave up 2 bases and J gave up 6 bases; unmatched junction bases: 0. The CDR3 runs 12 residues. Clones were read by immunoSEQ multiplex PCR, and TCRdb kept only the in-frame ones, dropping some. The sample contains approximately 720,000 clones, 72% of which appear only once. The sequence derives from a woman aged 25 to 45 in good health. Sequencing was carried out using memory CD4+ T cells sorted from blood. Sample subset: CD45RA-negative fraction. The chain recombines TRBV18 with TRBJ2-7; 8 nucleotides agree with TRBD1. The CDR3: CASSPTGGEQYF. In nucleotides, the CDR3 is TGTGCCAGCTCACCAACAGGGGGCGAGCAGTACTTC.